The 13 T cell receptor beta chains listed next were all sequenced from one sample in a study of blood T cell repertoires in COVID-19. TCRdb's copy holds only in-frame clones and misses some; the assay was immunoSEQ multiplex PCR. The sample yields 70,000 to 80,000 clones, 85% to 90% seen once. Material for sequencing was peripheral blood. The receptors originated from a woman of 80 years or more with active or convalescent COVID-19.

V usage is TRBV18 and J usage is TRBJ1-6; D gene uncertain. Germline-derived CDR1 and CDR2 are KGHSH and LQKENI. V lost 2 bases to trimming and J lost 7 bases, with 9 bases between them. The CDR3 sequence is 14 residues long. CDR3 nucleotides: TGTGCCAGCTCACCAACTTCCGAGAATTCACCCCTCCACTTT. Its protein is CASSPTSENSPLHF.

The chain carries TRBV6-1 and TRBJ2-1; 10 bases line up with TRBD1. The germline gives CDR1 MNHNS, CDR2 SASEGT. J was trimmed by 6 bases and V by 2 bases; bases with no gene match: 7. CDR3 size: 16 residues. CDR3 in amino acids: CASSETLGQGSNEQFF. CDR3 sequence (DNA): TGTGCCAGCAGTGAAACTCTGGGACAGGGGTCCAATGAGCAGTTCTTC.

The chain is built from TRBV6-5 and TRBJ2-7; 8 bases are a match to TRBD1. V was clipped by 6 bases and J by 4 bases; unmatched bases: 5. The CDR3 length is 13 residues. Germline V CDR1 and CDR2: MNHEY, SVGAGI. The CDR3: CASSQQGGYEQYF. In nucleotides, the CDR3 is TGTGCCAGCAGCCAACAGGGGGGTTACGAGCAGTACTTC.

CDR3 DNA sequence: TGTGCCAGCAGCCCGGGTTCTTTCTCTGGAAACACCATATATTTT. Its translation is CASSPGSFSGNTIYF. The chain carries TRBV5-5 and TRBJ1-3; D unresolved. CDR3 length: 15 residues. Trimming pared 4 bases from V and 0 bases from J, leaving 11 bases between. Germline V lookup: CDR1 SGHKS, CDR2 YYEKEE (reference sequence).

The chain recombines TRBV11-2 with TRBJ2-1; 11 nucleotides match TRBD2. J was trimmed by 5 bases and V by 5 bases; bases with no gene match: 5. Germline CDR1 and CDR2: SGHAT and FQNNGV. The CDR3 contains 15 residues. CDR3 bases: TGTGCCAGCAGCCCTCTAGCGGGGGGAGACAATGAGCAGTTCTTC. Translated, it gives CASSPLAGGDNEQFF.

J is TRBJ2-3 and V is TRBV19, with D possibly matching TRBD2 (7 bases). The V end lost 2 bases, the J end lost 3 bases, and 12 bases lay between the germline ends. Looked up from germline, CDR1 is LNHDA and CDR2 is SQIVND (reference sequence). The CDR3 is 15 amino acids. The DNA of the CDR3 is TGTGCCAGTAGTATACGAGGGGGGGCGACAGATACGCAGTATTTT. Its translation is CASSIRGGATDTQYF.

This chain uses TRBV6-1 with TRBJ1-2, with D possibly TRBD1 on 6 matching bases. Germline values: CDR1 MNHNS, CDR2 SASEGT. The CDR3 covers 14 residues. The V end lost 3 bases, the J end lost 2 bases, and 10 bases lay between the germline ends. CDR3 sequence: CASSEDSLNYGYTF. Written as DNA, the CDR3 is TGTGCCAGCAGTGAGGACAGTCTGAACTATGGCTACACCTTC.

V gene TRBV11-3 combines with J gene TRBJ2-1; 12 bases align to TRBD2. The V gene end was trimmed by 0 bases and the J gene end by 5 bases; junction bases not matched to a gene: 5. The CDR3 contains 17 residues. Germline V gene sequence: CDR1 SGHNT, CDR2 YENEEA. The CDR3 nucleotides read TGTGCCAGCAGCTTAGAACAGACTAGCGGGGGCCACAATGAGCAGTTCTTC. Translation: CASSLEQTSGGHNEQFF.

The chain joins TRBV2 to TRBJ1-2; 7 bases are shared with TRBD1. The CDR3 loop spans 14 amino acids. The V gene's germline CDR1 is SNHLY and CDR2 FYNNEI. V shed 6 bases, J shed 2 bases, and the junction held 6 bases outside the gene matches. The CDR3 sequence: CASRRTGDNYGYTF. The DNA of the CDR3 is TGTGCCAGCAGAAGAACAGGGGACAACTATGGCTACACCTTC. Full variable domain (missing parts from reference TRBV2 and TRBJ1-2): EPEVTQTPSHQVTQMGQEVILRCVPISNHLYFYWYRQILGQKVEFLVSFYNNEISEKSEIFDDQFSVERPDGSNFTLKIRSTKLEDSAMYFCASRRTGDNYGYTFGSGTRLTVV.

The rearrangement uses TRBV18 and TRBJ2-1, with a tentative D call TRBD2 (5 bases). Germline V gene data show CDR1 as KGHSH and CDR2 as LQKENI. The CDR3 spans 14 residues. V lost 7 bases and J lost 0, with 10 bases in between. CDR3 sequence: CASLEVSSYNEQFF. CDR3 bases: TGTGCCAGCTTGGAGGTAAGCTCCTACAATGAGCAGTTCTTC. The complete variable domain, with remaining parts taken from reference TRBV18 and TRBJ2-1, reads NAGVMQNPRHLVRRRGQEARLRCSPMKGHSHVYWYRQLPEEGLKFMVYLQKENIIDESGMPKERFSAEFPKEGPSILRIQQVVRGDSAAYFCASLEVSSYNEQFFGPGTRLTVL.

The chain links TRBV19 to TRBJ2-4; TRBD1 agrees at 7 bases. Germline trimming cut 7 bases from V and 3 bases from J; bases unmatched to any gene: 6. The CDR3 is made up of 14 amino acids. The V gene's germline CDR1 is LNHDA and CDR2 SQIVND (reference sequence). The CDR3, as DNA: TGTGCCAGTACAGACAGGGTAGGCAAAAACATTCAGTACTTC. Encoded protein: CASTDRVGKNIQYF.

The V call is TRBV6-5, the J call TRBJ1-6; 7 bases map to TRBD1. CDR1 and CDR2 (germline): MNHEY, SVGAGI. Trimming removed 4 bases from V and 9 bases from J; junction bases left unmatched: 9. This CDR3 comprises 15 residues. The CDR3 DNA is TGTGCCAGCAGTTCCTCATCAGGGGGGATTTCACCCCTCCACTTT. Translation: CASSSSSGGISPLHF.

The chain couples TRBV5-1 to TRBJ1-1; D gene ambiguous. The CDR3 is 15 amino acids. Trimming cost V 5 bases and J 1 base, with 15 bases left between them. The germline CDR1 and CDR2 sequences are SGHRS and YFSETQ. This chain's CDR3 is CASSQKAAGNTEAFF. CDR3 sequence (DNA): TGCGCCAGCAGTCAAAAGGCGGCGGGGAACACTGAAGCTTTCTTT.